Listed below are T cell receptor beta chains from one sample, sequenced in a study of T cells after somatic rescue of genetic block. Clones were sequenced by immunoSEQ multiplex PCR, and TCRdb holds only the in-frame ones, with some missing. Of about 13,000 clones in the sample, around 70% were seen once. The sample was peripheral blood mononuclear cells (PBMCs). Receptors were obtained from a boy younger than 18. CDR3s include the opening cysteine and the closing phenylalanine or tryptophan. The D gene is left open where the match is weak. The listing skips clone size in some rows; elsewhere it reads once, few, many or a size class.

D gene	V gene	J gene	clone size	CDR3 protein	CDR3 DNA
TRBD2	TRBV11-2	TRBJ2-7	NA	CASSPSGRFYEQYF	TGTGCCAGCAGCCCTAGCGGGAGGTTCTACGAGCAGTACTTC
TRBD1	TRBV6-6	TRBJ2-7	NA	CASSRSGQSTYEQYF	TGTGCCAGCAGTCGCTCGGGACAGTCTACCTACGAGCAGTACTTC
NA	TRBV6-1	TRBJ2-6	few	CASSGPTPGANVLTF	TGTGCCAGCAGTGGTCCCACACCTGGGGCCAACGTCCTGACTTTC
TRBD1	TRBV6-1	TRBJ2-7	NA	CASTAGTASYEQYF	TGTGCCAGCACTGCTGGGACAGCCTCCTACGAGCAGTACTTC
NA	TRBV9	TRBJ2-3	once	CASSVETDTQYF	TGTGCCAGCAGCGTAGAGACAGATACGCAGTATTTT
TRBD2	TRBV30	TRBJ2-3	NA	CAWLAGITDTQYF	TGTGCCTGGCTAGCGGGGATCACAGATACGCAGTATTTT
NA	TRBV4-1	TRBJ2-1	NA	CASSPVGLGGHNEQFF	TGCGCCAGCAGCCCAGTAGGCCTAGGTGGTCACAATGAGCAGTTCTTC
TRBD1	TRBV27	TRBJ2-1	NA	CASSFIGTGGDEQFF	TGTGCCAGCAGTTTTATCGGGACAGGGGGGGATGAGCAGTTCTTC
NA	TRBV6-5	TRBJ2-3	NA	CASSFGYRSTDTQYF	TGTGCCAGCAGCTTCGGGTACAGGAGCACAGATACGCAGTATTTT
NA	TRBV7-3	TRBJ1-4	NA	CASTAQIATNEKLFF	TGTGCCAGCACCGCACAAATCGCAACTAATGAAAAACTGTTTTTT
NA	TRBV15	TRBJ2-7	few	CATSRGVGRDVYEQYF	TGTGCCACCAGCAGAGGCGTCGGCAGGGATGTCTACGAGCAGTACTTC
NA	TRBV10-3	TRBJ2-3	medium-sized	CAISESMAASTDTQYF	TGTGCCATCAGTGAGTCGATGGCGGCTAGCACAGATACGCAGTATTTT
NA	TRBV27	TRBJ2-1	NA	CASSPAGASYNEQFF	TGTGCCAGCAGCCCTGCGGGGGCCTCCTACAATGAGCAGTTCTTC
TRBD1	TRBV28	TRBJ2-7	NA	CASRLGTGGDEQYF	TGTGCCAGCAGACTTGGGACAGGGGGCGACGAGCAGTACTTC
NA	TRBV18	TRBJ1-4	NA	CASSKASFGVEKLFF	TGTGCCAGCTCAAAAGCGAGTTTCGGGGTTGAAAAACTGTTTTTT
TRBD2	TRBV19	TRBJ2-3	NA	CASSTGLAGGPTQYF	TGTGCCAGTAGTACGGGACTAGCGGGGGGGCCTACGCAGTATTTT
NA	TRBV28	TRBJ1-1	NA	CASSFETGQEKAEAFF	TGTGCCAGCAGTTTTGAGACAGGCCAAGAGAAGGCTGAAGCTTTCTTT
NA	TRBV28	TRBJ1-5	NA	CASSLSPGFSNQPQHF	TGTGCCAGCAGTTTAAGTCCAGGGTTCAGCAATCAGCCCCAGCATTTT
TRBD2	TRBV7-3	TRBJ2-1	NA	CASSLTAGALFF	TGTGCCAGCAGCTTAACGGCGGGAGCATTGTTCTTC
TRBD2	TRBV5-1	TRBJ2-7	NA	CASSGGLAGGYEQYF	TGCGCCAGCAGCGGCGGACTAGCGGGAGGGTACGAGCAGTACTTC
NA	TRBV14	TRBJ2-5	NA	CASSFGQSRETQYF	TGTGCCAGCAGCTTTGGACAGTCTAGGGAGACCCAGTACTTC
NA	TRBV11-2	TRBJ2-5	NA	CASSYSSQRETQYF	TGTGCCAGCAGCTATTCCTCACAGAGAGAGACCCAGTACTTC
NA	TRBV7-9	TRBJ2-7	NA	CASSTGTSSGQYF	TGTGCCAGCAGTACCGGGACCAGCTCAGGGCAGTACTTC
NA	TRBV10-3	TRBJ1-6	NA	CAISDGNSPLHF	TGTGCCATCAGTGACGGTAATTCACCCCTCCACTTT
TRBD1	TRBV10-3	TRBJ2-7	NA	CAIRDRVSYEQYF	TGTGCCATCCGGGACAGGGTCTCCTACGAGCAGTACTTC
TRBD2	TRBV9	TRBJ2-3	NA	CASSLAGVAYSTDTQYF	TGTGCCAGCAGCCTGGCGGGGGTGGCGTATAGCACAGATACGCAGTATTTT
TRBD1	TRBV4-1	TRBJ2-7	NA	CASSQSGQGAYEQYF	TGCGCCAGCAGCCAATCGGGACAGGGGGCCTACGAGCAGTACTTC
NA	TRBV11-2	TRBJ2-5	NA	CASSLGGSGVKARWTQYF	TGTGCCAGCAGCTTAGGAGGTTCCGGGGTCAAAGCCCGATGGACCCAGTACTTC
TRBD2	TRBV6-5	TRBJ2-3	NA	CASSYLTSGRSDTQYF	TGTGCCAGCAGTTACCTGACTAGCGGGAGATCGGATACGCAGTATTTT
NA	TRBV5-1	TRBJ2-7	once	CASSLALGYEQYF	TGCGCCAGCAGCTTGGCCCTGGGTTACGAGCAGTACTTC
TRBD2	TRBV30	TRBJ2-5	NA	CAWVPGGSRDLGTQYF	TGTGCCTGGGTTCCGGGAGGGTCAAGAGATTTAGGGACCCAGTACTTC
NA	TRBV19	TRBJ1-5	once	CASSEWEDQPQHF	TGTGCCAGTAGTGAGTGGGAAGATCAGCCCCAGCATTTT
NA	TRBV18	TRBJ1-5	NA	CASSPSTGQSNQPQHF	TGTGCCAGCTCCCCCTCCACGGGGCAGTCCAATCAGCCCCAGCATTTT
NA	TRBV6-1	TRBJ2-7	NA	CASRVSQGRVYEQYF	TGTGCCAGCAGGGTCTCCCAGGGGAGGGTCTACGAGCAGTACTTC
NA	TRBV7-3	TRBJ2-3	NA	CASSLTPHQNTQYF	TGTGCCAGCAGCTTGACGCCGCACCAGAATACGCAGTATTTT
NA	TRBV7-2	TRBJ2-5	NA	CASGALSGETQYF	TGTGCCAGCGGGGCTCTTTCGGGGGAGACCCAGTACTTC
NA	TRBV6-1	TRBJ1-5	NA	CASSRQGFNQPQHF	TGTGCCAGCAGTAGGCAGGGCTTTAATCAGCCCCAGCATTTT
TRBD1	TRBV5-4	TRBJ2-1	NA	CASSLEVTGIEQFF	TGTGCCAGCAGCTTGGAAGTGACAGGGATTGAGCAGTTCTTC
TRBD1	TRBV5-4	TRBJ2-5	NA	CASSKDREETQYF	TGTGCCAGCAGCAAGGACAGGGAAGAGACCCAGTACTTC
NA	TRBV28	TRBJ2-2	NA	CASNGNTGELFF	TGTGCCAGCAATGGGAACACCGGGGAGCTGTTTTTT
NA	TRBV2	TRBJ2-2	NA	CATRGYRGSGTGELFF	TGTGCCACCCGAGGGTATCGGGGTTCGGGCACCGGGGAGCTGTTTTTT
NA	TRBV5-1	TRBJ1-2	NA	CASSLDGGSGFGYTF	TGCGCCAGCAGCTTGGATGGGGGTTCGGGGTTTGGCTACACCTTC
NA	TRBV2	TRBJ1-3	few	CASRLPGADYSGNTIYF	TGTGCCAGCAGACTCCCCGGGGCCGACTACTCTGGAAACACCATATATTTT
NA	TRBV6-5	TRBJ2-7	NA	CASIGLYEQYF	TGTGCCAGCATAGGTCTCTACGAGCAGTACTTC
NA	TRBV18	TRBJ1-1	NA	CASSPSQGQGNTEAFF	TGTGCCAGCTCACCGTCTCAGGGGCAGGGGAACACTGAAGCTTTCTTT
TRBD1	TRBV5-1	TRBJ2-7	NA	CASARGQGYEQYF	TGCGCCAGCGCGAGGGGACAGGGCTACGAGCAGTACTTC
NA	TRBV10-3	TRBJ2-1	few	CAISALYNEQFF	TGTGCCATCAGTGCGCTCTACAATGAGCAGTTCTTC
TRBD2	TRBV6-5	TRBJ2-7	medium-sized	CASSYPGGEQYF	TGTGCCAGCAGTTACCCGGGAGGCGAGCAGTACTTC
TRBD2	TRBV10-3	TRBJ2-1	NA	CAISGADYGGLVNEQFF	TGTGCCATCAGTGGAGCAGATTATGGGGGACTAGTTAATGAGCAGTTCTTC
NA	TRBV6-5	TRBJ2-2	NA	CASSFQDTGELFF	TGTGCCAGCAGTTTCCAGGACACCGGGGAGCTGTTTTTT
NA	TRBV6-5	TRBJ2-7	NA	CASSSSGGVYEQYF	TGTGCCAGCAGTTCCTCGGGCGGGGTTTACGAGCAGTACTTC
NA	TRBV19	TRBJ2-1	NA	CASSIANEQFF	TGTGCCAGTAGTATTGCCAATGAGCAGTTCTTC
NA	TRBV27	TRBJ2-3	few	CASSLGLVNTDTQYF	TGTGCCAGCAGTTTAGGCCTAGTGAACACAGATACGCAGTATTTT
NA	TRBV7-9	TRBJ1-1	few	CASSPLWNTEAFF	TGTGCCAGCAGCCCGCTCTGGAACACTGAAGCTTTCTTT
TRBD2	TRBV27	TRBJ2-1	few	CASGTSPLNNEQFF	TGTGCCAGCGGGACTAGCCCTCTTAACAATGAGCAGTTCTTC
NA	TRBV7-3	TRBJ1-1	NA	CASSLQAMNTEAFF	TGTGCCAGCAGCTTACAAGCGATGAACACTGAAGCTTTCTTT
NA	TRBV5-1	TRBJ2-2	NA	CASSLPRGTGELFF	TGCGCCAGCAGCCTCCCTCGGGGCACCGGGGAGCTGTTTTTT